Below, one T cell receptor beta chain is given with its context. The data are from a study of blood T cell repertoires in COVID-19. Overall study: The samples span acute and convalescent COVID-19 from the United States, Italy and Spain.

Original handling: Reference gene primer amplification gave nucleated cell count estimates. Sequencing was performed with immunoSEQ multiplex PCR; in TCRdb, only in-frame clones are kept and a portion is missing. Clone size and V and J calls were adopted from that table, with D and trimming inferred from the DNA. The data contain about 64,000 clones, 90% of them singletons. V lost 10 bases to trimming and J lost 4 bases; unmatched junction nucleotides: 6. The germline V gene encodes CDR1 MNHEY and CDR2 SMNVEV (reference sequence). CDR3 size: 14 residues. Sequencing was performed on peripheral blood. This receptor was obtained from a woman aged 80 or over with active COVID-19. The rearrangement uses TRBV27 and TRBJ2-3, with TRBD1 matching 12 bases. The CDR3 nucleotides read TGTGCCACTCGGGACAGGGGGCGGCCAGATACGCAGTATTTT. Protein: CATRDRGRPDTQYF.